This T cell receptor (beta chain) emerged from a study of response to subunit inactivated influenza vaccine. TCRdb used MiXCR to reprocess the RT-PCR reads, holding one entry per CDR3 protein. The sample shows 400,000 to 650,000 distinct CDR3 sequences, 6% to 9% of them seen only once. CDR1 and CDR2 (germline): SGHVS, FQNEAQ. The CDR3 runs 17 residues. Trimming removed 0 bases from V and 17 bases from J; junction bases left unmatched: 18. Points from the study as a whole: Each seasonal influenza vaccination recruits few new T cells, the authors suggested.

Many counts were recorded for this clonotype. Its antigen is not known. V and J are TRBV7-8 and TRBJ2-2, with 10 bases identical to TRBD2. This clonotype originated in a man aged 45-69 years who received an inactivated influenza vaccine. This specimen consisted of PBMCs from blood, obtained about 24 months after vaccination. CDR3 DNA: TGTGCCAGCAGCTTAGCGCCGATCAGTCTAGCGGGAGAAGGTCACTTTTTT. Its translation: CASSLAPISLAGEGHFF.